This TCR beta chain was identified in a study of shared clonotypes between healthy human individuals. Regarding the study as a whole: Generation of non-shared clonotypes was less probable than generation of clonotypes shared by all four donors.

A few counts support this clone. Its specificity is unknown. The CDR3 is 13 amino acids. V lost 8 bases, J lost 2 bases, and 13 bases lay in between. Germline CDR1 MDHEN, CDR2 SYDVKM. Using immunoSEQ multiplex PCR, the repertoire was profiled, and TCRdb retains in-frame clones only, with some absent. The sample shows 550,000 to 700,000 clones, about 80% of them seen only once. This receptor was identified in a woman younger than 45 in good health. Specimen: memory CD4+ T cells sorted from blood. Subset described: CD45RA-negative fraction. The rearrangement uses TRBV28 and TRBJ2-7; D gene ambiguous. Here the CDR3 reads CASFRDGAYEQYF. CDR3 DNA sequence: TGTGCCAGCTTCCGCGACGGCGCCTACGAGCAGTACTTC.